The present T cell receptor (beta chain) was sequenced within a study of regulatory T cells in long-lasting Graves disease. Study-wide results and caveats: Since the sample size was small, accuracy may have been reduced.

Through Arm-PCR of CDR3 regions and iRepertoire HTBI primers, TCR beta libraries were built. Each CDR3 protein gets one entry after TCRdb re-called the multiplex PCR reads with MiXCR. The data show hundreds of thousands of distinct CDR3 sequences, about 15% seen once. About this clonotype: The antigen is not known.

As for time point: newly diagnosed GD, antithyroid drugs for less than 3 months. PBMC-derived RNA was used for the TCR library. The CDR3 totals 15 residues. The V end lost 2 bases, the J end lost 3 bases, and 12 bases lay between the germline ends. CDR1 is SGHKS and CDR2 is YYEKEE in the germline V gene (reference sequence). The same data also went into a second study, on T cells in Graves' hyperthyroidism and ophthalmopathy. That study reports: When ophthalmopathy did not progress within 18 months, Graves' hyperthyroidism was considered stable.

The TCR originated in a young man with Graves disease. The specimen comprised peripheral blood mononuclear cells (PBMCs), sampled at new diagnosis, from a patient treated with antithyroid drugs. The genes are TRBV5-5 and TRBJ1-5; D is uncertain. CDR3 in DNA: TGTGCCAGCAGCTTAGCTTCAGAAAACAATCAGCCCCAGCATTTT. This translates into CASSLASENNQPQHF.